This T cell receptor (beta chain) originates from a study of blood T cell repertoires in COVID-19. Profiling relied on immunoSEQ multiplex PCR, and the TCRdb table lists in-frame clones only, not all of them. The data hold roughly 80,000 clones, with over 75% observed a single time. V trimming: 3 bases; J trimming: 7 bases; junction bases outside the gene matches: 3. The germline CDR1 and CDR2 sequences are KGHSH and LQKENI. This CDR3 comprises 12 residues. This sequence joins TRBV18 and TRBJ2-7; 7 bases are shared with TRBD1. The origin of this receptor is a man between 50 and 59 years old with acute or convalescent COVID-19. The sample consisted of peripheral blood. The CDR3 region is CASSPLQGEQYF. The CDR3 DNA reads as TGTGCCAGCTCACCTCTACAGGGGGAGCAGTACTTC.